The T cell receptor beta chain described here comes from a study of CD8 T cells in Susac syndrome. V was pared by 4 bases and J by 4 bases, with 5 bases of the junction left unmatched. This CDR3 comprises 14 residues. CDR1 and CDR2 (germline): DFQATT, SNEGSKA (reference sequence). From blood CD8+ and CD4+ T cells, the TCR beta chain was sequenced. Reverse transcription of about 0.5 to 1 ug RNA was carried out with random hexamers. TCRdb analysed the immunoSEQ multiplex PCR reads with MiXCR anew, one entry per CDR3 protein. The sample carries about 180,000 distinct CDR3 sequences, over 90% recorded once.

The chain uses TRBV20-1 and TRBJ2-3; 10 nucleotides align to TRBD2. The receptor comes from a human donor with Susac syndrome. Source material: CD4+ T cells from PBMCs. The CDR3 spells CSATSGSGADTQYF. The CDR3 DNA reads as TGCAGTGCTACTAGCGGGAGTGGGGCAGATACGCAGTATTTT.